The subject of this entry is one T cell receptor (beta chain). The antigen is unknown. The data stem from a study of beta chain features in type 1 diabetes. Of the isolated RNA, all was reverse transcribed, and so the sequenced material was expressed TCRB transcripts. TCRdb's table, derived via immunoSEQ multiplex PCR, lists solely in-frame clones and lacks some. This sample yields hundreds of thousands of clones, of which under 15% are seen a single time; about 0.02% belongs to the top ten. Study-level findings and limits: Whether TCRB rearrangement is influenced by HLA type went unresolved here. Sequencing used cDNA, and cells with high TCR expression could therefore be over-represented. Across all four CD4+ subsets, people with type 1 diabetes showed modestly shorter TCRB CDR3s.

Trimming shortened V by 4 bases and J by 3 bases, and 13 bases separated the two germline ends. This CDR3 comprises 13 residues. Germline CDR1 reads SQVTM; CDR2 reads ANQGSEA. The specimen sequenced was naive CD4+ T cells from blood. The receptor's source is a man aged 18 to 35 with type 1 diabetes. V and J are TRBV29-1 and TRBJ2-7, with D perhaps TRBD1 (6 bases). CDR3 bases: TGCAGCGTTGGTCCCGGGACATTCTACGAGCAGTACTTC. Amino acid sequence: CSVGPGTFYEQYF.